These 20 T cell receptor beta chains were all obtained from the same sample, sequenced in a study of T-cell memory formation after mild COVID-19. MiXCR, applied by TCRdb to the 5' RACE reads, yields one record per CDR3 protein. The repertoire holds about 400,000 distinct CDR3 sequences, 16% seen once, with approximately 21% in the top ten. The sample consisted of PBMCs or a T cell subset sorted from them (not recorded which). Receptors originate from a man between 18 and 29 years old who had mild COVID-19 (a few samples of this study predate the infection). Cell type and time point are not known.

This clonotype has just a few counts. The chain is built from TRBV28 and TRBJ2-5, with D uncertain. V was shortened by 1 base and J by 5 bases, with 8 bases between the two germline ends. The CDR3 covers 13 residues. Germline-derived CDR1 and CDR2 are MDHEN and SYDVKM. This CDR3 reads CASSLSQTETQYF. In nucleotides, the CDR3 is TGTGCCAGCAGTTTATCACAGACTGAGACCCAGTACTTC.

This chain uses TRBV11-2 with TRBJ2-3; 8 bases are a match to TRBD2. V dropped 1 base and J dropped 2; count of bases not matched to a gene: 11. The CDR3 consists of 18 residues. Germline loops: CDR1 SGHAT, CDR2 FQNNGV. The CDR3 DNA reads TGTGCCAGCAGCTTAGTGTCGCGAGGACTAGCTTTCACAGATACGCAGTATTTT. Protein product: CASSLVSRGLAFTDTQYF.

The chain recombines TRBV5-6 with TRBJ2-7, with D tentatively TRBD1 or TRBD2 (5 bases each). Germline CDR1 reads SGHDT; CDR2 reads YYEEEE. This CDR3 is built from 14 residues. With 4 bases removed from V and 3 bases from J, the gap between germline ends came to 14 bases. The CDR3 loop reads CASSPGGDYYEQYV. In DNA form, the CDR3 reads TGTGCCAGCAGCCCTGGGGGAGATTACTACGAGCAGTACGTC.

This clonotype has a handful of counts. The genes are TRBV9 and TRBJ2-2; maybe TRBD2 (7 bases). This CDR3 contains 14 residues. Germline loops: CDR1 SGDLS, CDR2 YYNGEE. V lost 3 bases, J lost 7 bases, and 13 bases lay in between. CDR3 loop: CASSAGGAGGELFF. Written as DNA, the CDR3 is TGTGCCAGCAGCGCTGGGGGGGCTGGCGGGGAGCTGTTTTTT.

V and J are TRBV13 and TRBJ2-7, with 7 bases aligning to TRBD1. Germline-derived CDR1 and CDR2 are PRHDT and FYEKMQ (reference sequence). V was pared by 5 bases and J by 0 bases, with 4 bases of the junction left unmatched. The CDR3 consists of 14 residues. In DNA form, the CDR3 reads TGTGCCAGCAGCCTAAGGGACAGCTCCTACGAGCAGTACGTC. This encodes CASSLRDSSYEQYV.

In this sample, this clonotype turned up a few times. This chain connects TRBV11-2 to TRBJ2-7, with TRBD2 matching over 10 bases. With 0 bases clipped from V and 5 bases from J, the junction kept 4 bases outside the gene matches. The CDR3 runs to 15 residues. In germline, CDR1 is SGHAT, CDR2 FQNNGV. The CDR3 nucleotides are TGTGCCAGCAGCTTAGAGGCTAGCGGGGGAAACGAGCAGTACTTC. Translation gives CASSLEASGGNEQYF.

This clonotype turned up a few times. The genes are TRBV28 and TRBJ2-1; 9 nucleotides align to TRBD1. The CDR3 runs 16 residues. J was trimmed by 3 bases and V by 5 bases; bases with no gene match: 8. Germline V gives CDR1 MDHEN, CDR2 SYDVKM. CDR3 protein: CASSPWDRAGYNEQFF. CDR3 sequence (DNA): TGTGCCAGCAGTCCCTGGGACAGGGCCGGCTACAATGAGCAGTTCTTC.

The V and J genes are TRBV20-1 and TRBJ2-1, with 12 bases aligning to TRBD2. Losses at the gene ends were 0 bases for V and 2 bases for J; bases not matched to a gene: 8. This CDR3 comprises 18 residues. From germline, CDR1 is DFQATT and CDR2 SNEGSKA (reference sequence). CDR3 DNA: TGCAGTGCTAGAGATCTCCGACTAGCGGGAGTTACCTACAATGAGCAGTTCTTC. Translated: CSARDLRLAGVTYNEQFF.

The genes are TRBV5-1 and TRBJ2-3; D tentatively reads TRBD1 or TRBD2 (6 bases each). CDR1 is SGHRS, CDR2 YFSETQ, per germline. V dropped 1 base and J dropped 5 bases, with 11 bases sitting between them. The CDR3 length is 14 residues. DNA of the CDR3: TGCGCCAGCAGCTTGACGGGGGCTCAAGATACGCAGTATTTT. This encodes CASSLTGAQDTQYF.

This chain uses TRBV6-5 with TRBJ1-2; no clear D. V lost 0 bases and J lost 2, with 7 bases in between. Germline CDR1 reads MNHEY; CDR2 reads SVGAGI. The CDR3 runs to 14 residues. The DNA for the CDR3 is TGTGCCAGCAGTTACTCCGCGGGAAACTATGGCTACACCTTC. Residues: CASSYSAGNYGYTF.

This clonotype was seen only a few times. V and J are TRBV20-1 and TRBJ1-2, with 8 bases identical to TRBD1. J lost 5 bases, V lost 3 bases, and 5 bases had no gene match. This CDR3 region has 13 residues. Looked up from germline, CDR1 is DFQATT and CDR2 is SNEGSKA (reference sequence). CDR3 coding DNA: TGCAGTGCTAGTCCAGGGGGCGGGTATGGCTACACCTTC. Translation gives CSASPGGGYGYTF.

Only a few counts were recorded for this clonotype. The rearrangement uses TRBV10-3 and TRBJ1-2; possible D gene TRBD1, 5 bases. The CDR3 has 13 residues. From germline, CDR1 is ENHRY and CDR2 SYGVKD. Trimming shortened V by 7 bases and J by 8 bases, and 17 bases separated the two germline ends. The CDR3: CAINLGQGDGYTF. The CDR3 bases are TGTGCCATCAATTTAGGGCAGGGCGACGGCTACACCTTC.

This clonotype was seen more than once but under ten times. The CDR3 loop reads CASSQGPDEAQPQHF. The CDR3 DNA reads TGCGCCAGCAGCCAAGGTCCAGATGAGGCTCAGCCCCAGCATTTT. This chain connects TRBV4-1 to TRBJ1-5, with D uncertain. Germline V CDR1 and CDR2: MGHRA, YSYEKL. CDR3 length: 15 residues. Trimming stripped 1 base from V and 6 bases from J, with 13 bases between.

This clonotype was observed a handful of times. At one end, the junction sequence differs from germline, possibly due to a read error. V usage is TRBV7-7 and J usage is TRBJ2-2; 9 bases fit TRBD1. The length of the CDR3 is 16 residues. Germline V gene sequence: CDR1 SSHAT, CDR2 FNYEAQ (reference sequence). DNA of the CDR3: TGTGCTAGCAGCACATTGACAGGGGGAGCCACCGGGGAGCTGTTTTTT. It translates to CASSTLTGGATGELFF.

The genes are TRBV2 and TRBJ2-5; the D gene is possibly TRBD2 (5 bases). The CDR3 contains 13 residues. Germline V lookup: CDR1 SNHLY, CDR2 FYNNEI. Trimming took off 6 bases at V and 3 bases at J, with 11 bases between the two ends. The DNA for the CDR3 is TGTGCCAGCAGGAAGGACGGGAAAGAGACCCAGTACTTC. Translated, it gives CASRKDGKETQYF.

This clonotype was seen more than once but under ten times. This chain connects TRBV10-3 to TRBJ1-5, with unresolved D. V was cut by 9 bases and J by 3 bases, with 12 bases left in between. The CDR3 spans 13 residues. Germline-derived CDR1 and CDR2 are ENHRY and SYGVKD. The CDR3 loop reads CAIAAATNQPQHF. CDR3 in DNA: TGTGCCATAGCGGCTGCCACCAATCAGCCCCAGCATTTT.

This clonotype was seen only a few times. The chain uses TRBV4-3 and TRBJ2-7; D remains ambiguous. The CDR3 extends over 13 amino acids. Trimming took off 0 bases at V and 4 bases at J, with 7 bases between the two ends. The germline V gene encodes CDR1 LGHNA and CDR2 YSLEER. The CDR3 here is CASSQDRHYEQYF. Here the CDR3 DNA reads TGCGCCAGCAGCCAAGATCGGCATTACGAGCAGTACTTC.

J is TRBJ2-7 and V is TRBV6-6; no clear D gene. Germline V gene sequence: CDR1 MNHNY, CDR2 SVGAGI (reference sequence). Trimming pared 7 bases from V and 3 bases from J, leaving 10 bases between. The CDR3 is made up of 12 amino acids. The CDR3 DNA is TGTGCCAGCACCGTTAACGGCTACGAGCAGTACTTC. Its translation is CASTVNGYEQYF.

The chain carries TRBV4-1 and TRBJ2-5, with D perhaps TRBD1 or TRBD2 (5 bases each). The germline gives CDR1 MGHRA, CDR2 YSYEKL. The V and J ends lost 4 bases and 5 bases respectively, with 23 bases between them. The CDR3 covers 17 residues. The CDR3 DNA reads TGCGCCAGCAGCCTAAGTAGAACCCTTGTGTGGGGGGAGACCCAGTACTTC. It codes for CASSLSRTLVWGETQYF.

This clonotype appeared many times. This chain links TRBV12-3 or TRBV12-4 with TRBJ2-2; D possibly uses TRBD1 or TRBD2 (7 bases each). The CDR3 covers 17 residues. V shed 5 bases and J shed 2 bases, with 18 bases lying between them. The CDR3 is CASSPSGGEINTGELFF. The DNA for the CDR3 is TGTGCCAGCAGTCCCTCAGGGGGGGAGATCAACACCGGGGAGCTGTTTTTT.